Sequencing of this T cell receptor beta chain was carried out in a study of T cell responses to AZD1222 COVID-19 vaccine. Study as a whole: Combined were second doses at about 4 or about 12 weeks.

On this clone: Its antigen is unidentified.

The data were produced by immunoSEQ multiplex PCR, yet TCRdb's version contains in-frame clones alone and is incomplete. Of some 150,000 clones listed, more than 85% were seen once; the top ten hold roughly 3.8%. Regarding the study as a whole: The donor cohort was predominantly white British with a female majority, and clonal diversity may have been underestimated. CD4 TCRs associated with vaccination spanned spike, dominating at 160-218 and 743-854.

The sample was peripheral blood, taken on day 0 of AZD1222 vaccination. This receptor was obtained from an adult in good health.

This CDR3 is CASSSEGGSYEQYF. CDR3 coding DNA: TGTGCCAGCAGTTCCGAGGGAGGTTCCTACGAGCAGTACTTC. The rearrangement joins TRBV6-5 to TRBJ2-7; D might be TRBD2 (6 bases). V shed 4 bases and J shed 1 base, with 11 bases lying between them. Germline CDR1 MNHEY, CDR2 SVGAGI. The CDR3 extends over 14 amino acids.